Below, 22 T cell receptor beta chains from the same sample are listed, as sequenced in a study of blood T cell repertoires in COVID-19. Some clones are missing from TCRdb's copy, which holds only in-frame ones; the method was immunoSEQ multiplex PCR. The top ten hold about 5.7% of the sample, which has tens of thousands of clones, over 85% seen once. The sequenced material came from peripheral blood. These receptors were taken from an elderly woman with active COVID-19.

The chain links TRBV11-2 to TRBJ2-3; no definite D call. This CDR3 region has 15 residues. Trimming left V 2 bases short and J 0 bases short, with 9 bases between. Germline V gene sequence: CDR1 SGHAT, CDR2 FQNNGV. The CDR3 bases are TGTGCCAGCAGCTTATCACAGACAAGCACAGATACGCAGTATTTT. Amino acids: CASSLSQTSTDTQYF.

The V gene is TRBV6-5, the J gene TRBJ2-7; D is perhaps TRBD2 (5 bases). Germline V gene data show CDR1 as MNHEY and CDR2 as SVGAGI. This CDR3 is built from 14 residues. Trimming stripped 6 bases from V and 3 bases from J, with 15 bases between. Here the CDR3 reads CASSPRDRGYEQYF. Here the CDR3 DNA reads TGTGCCAGCAGCCCCCGGGATAGAGGCTACGAGCAGTACTTC.

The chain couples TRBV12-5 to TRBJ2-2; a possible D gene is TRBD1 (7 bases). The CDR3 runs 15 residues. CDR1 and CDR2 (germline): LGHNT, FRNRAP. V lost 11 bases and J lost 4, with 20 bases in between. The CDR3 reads CAGRGPNSGTGELFF. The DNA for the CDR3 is TGTGCTGGAAGGGGGCCAAATAGCGGCACCGGGGAGCTGTTTTTT. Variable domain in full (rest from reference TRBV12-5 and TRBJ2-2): DARVTQTPRHKVTEMGQEVTMRCQPILGHNTVFWYRQTMMQGLELLAYFRNRAPLDDSGMPKDRFSAEMPDATLATLKIQPSEPRDSAVYFCAGRGPNSGTGELFFGEGSRLTVL.

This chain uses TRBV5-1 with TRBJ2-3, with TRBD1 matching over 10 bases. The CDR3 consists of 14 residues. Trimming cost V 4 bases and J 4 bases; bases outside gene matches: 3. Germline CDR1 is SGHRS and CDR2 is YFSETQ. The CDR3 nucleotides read TGCGCCAGCAGCGCCGGACAGGGGGCAGATACGCAGTATTTT. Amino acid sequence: CASSAGQGADTQYF.

CDR3 loop: CASSQDRGRGYGYTF. The CDR3 bases are TGCGCCAGCAGCCAAGATCGAGGCAGGGGGTATGGCTACACCTTC. The V gene is TRBV4-3, the J gene TRBJ1-2; 7 nucleotides match TRBD1. Germline V lookup: CDR1 LGHNA, CDR2 YSLEER. The CDR3 has 15 residues. V lost 0 bases, J lost 5 bases, and 6 bases stayed unmatched.

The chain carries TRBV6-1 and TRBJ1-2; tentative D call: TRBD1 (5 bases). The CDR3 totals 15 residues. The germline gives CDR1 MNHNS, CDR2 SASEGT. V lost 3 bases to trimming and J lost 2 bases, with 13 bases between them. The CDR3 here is CASSEPGGPNYGYTF. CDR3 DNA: TGTGCCAGCAGTGAGCCCGGGGGACCGAACTATGGCTACACCTTC.

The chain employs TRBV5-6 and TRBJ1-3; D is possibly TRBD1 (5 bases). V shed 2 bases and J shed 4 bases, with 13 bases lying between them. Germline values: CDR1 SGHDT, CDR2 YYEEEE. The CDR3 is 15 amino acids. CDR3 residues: CASSLAAGAGNTIYF. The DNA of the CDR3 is TGTGCCAGCAGCTTAGCCGCTGGGGCCGGAAACACCATATATTTT.

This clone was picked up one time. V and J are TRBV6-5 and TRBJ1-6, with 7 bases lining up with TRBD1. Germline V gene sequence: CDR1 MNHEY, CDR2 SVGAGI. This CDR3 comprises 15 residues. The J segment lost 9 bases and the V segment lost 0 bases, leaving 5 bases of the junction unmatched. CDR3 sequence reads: CASSYSKGGSSPLHF. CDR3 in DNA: TGTGCCAGCAGTTACTCGAAAGGGGGCAGTTCACCCCTCCACTTT.

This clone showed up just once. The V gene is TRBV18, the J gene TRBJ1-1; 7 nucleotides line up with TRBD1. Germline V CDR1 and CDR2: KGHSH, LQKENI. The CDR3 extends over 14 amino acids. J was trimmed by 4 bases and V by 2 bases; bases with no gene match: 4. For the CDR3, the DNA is TGTGCCAGCTCACCATTTGACAGGGTCACTGAAGCTTTCTTT. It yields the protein CASSPFDRVTEAFF. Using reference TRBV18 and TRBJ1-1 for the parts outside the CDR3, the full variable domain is NAGVMQNPRHLVRRRGQEARLRCSPMKGHSHVYWYRQLPEEGLKFMVYLQKENIIDESGMPKERFSAEFPKEGPSILRIQQVVRGDSAAYFCASSPFDRVTEAFFGQGTRLTVV.

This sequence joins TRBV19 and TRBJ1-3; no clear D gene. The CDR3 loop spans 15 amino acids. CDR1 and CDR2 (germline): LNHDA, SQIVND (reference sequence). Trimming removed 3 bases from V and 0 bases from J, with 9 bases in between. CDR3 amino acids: CASSMGASSGNTIYF. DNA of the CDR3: TGTGCCAGTAGTATGGGAGCCTCCTCTGGAAACACCATATATTTT.

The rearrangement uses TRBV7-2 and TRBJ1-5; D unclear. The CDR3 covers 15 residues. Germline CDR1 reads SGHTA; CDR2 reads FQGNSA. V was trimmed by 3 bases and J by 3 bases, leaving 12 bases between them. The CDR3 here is CASSLGNGYNQPQHF. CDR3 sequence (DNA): TGTGCCAGCAGCTTGGGCAACGGATACAATCAGCCCCAGCATTTT.

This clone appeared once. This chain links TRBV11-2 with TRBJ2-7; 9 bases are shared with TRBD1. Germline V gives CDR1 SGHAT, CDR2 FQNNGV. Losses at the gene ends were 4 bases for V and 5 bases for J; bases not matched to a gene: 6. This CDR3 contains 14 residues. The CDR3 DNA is TGTGCCAGCAGCTCAGGGACAGGGCTGGACGAGCAGTACTTC. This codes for CASSSGTGLDEQYF.

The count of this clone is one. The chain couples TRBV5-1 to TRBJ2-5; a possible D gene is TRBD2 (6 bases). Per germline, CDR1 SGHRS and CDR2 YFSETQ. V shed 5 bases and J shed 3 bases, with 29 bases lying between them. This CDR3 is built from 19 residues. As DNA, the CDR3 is TGCGCCAGCAGTATCCCTGTGCGGGGCCCACCCCGGGGGAAAGAGACCCAGTACTTC. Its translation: CASSIPVRGPPRGKETQYF.

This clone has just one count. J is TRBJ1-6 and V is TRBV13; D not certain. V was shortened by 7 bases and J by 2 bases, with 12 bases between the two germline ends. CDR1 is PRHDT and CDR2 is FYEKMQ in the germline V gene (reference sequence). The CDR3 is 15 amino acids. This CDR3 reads CASTYRGAYNSPLHF. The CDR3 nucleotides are TGTGCCAGCACCTATCGGGGAGCCTATAATTCACCCCTCCACTTT.

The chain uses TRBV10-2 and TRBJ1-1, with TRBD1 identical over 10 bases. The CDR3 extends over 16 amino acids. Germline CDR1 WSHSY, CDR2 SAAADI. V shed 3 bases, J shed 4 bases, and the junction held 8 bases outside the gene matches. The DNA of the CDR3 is TGCGCCAGCAGTGACCCCCGGGACAGGGGTGGCACTGAAGCTTTCTTT. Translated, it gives CASSDPRDRGGTEAFF.

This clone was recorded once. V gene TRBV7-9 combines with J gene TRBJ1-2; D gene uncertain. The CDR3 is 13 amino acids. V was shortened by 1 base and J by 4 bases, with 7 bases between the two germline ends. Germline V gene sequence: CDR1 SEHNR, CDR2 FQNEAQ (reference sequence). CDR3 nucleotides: TGTGCCAGCAGCTTAGAACTTGTCTATGGCTACACCTTC. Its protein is CASSLELVYGYTF.

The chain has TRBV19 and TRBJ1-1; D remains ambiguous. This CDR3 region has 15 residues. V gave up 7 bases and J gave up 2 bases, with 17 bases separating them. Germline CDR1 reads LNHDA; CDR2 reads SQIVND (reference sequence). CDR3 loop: CASTTTDLLNTEAFF. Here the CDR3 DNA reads TGTGCCAGTACCACAACAGACCTCCTAAACACTGAAGCTTTCTTT.

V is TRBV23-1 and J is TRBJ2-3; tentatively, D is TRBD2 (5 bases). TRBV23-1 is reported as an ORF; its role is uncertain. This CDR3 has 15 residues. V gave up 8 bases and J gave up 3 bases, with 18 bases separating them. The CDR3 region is CASQENSEKTDTQYF. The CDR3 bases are TGCGCCAGCCAGGAGAATAGCGAAAAGACAGATACGCAGTATTTT.

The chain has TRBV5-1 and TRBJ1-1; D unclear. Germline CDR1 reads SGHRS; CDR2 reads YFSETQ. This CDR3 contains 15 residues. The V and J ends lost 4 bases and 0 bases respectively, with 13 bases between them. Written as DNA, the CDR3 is TGCGCCAGCAGCCTCCGAGGCTCCGTGAACACTGAAGCTTTCTTT. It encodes CASSLRGSVNTEAFF.

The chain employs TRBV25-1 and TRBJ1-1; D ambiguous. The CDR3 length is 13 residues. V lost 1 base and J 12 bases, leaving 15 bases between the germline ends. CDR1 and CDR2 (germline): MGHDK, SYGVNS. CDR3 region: CASSEWRSGGTFF. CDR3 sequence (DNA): TGTGCCAGCAGTGAATGGAGGTCAGGTGGTACTTTCTTT.

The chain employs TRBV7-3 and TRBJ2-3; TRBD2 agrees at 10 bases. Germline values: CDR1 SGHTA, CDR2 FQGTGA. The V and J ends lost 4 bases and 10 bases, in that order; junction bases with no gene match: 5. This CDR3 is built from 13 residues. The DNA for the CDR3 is TGTGCCAGCAGCTATACTAGCGGGGAAGCGCAGTATTTT. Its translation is CASSYTSGEAQYF.

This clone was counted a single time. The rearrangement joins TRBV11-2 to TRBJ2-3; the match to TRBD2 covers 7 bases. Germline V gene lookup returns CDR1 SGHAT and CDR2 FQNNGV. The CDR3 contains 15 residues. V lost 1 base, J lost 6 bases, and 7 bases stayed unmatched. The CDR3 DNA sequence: TGTGCCAGCAGCTTAGGAGGCCTAGCGGCGGATACGCAGTATTTT. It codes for CASSLGGLAADTQYF.